These T cell receptor beta chains were read from a single sample in a study of cytomegalovirus exposure and HLA in healthy donors. Here immunoSEQ multiplex PCR was the method, and the copy in TCRdb shows in-frame clones only, minus some. This table holds about 82,000 clones, 93% found once. Sequencing used PBMCs. The source is a man aged 18 to 29 in good health and CMV-seronegative. The CDR3 runs from the conserved cysteine through the conserved F or W. The order of the fields is V gene, J gene, CDR3 protein.

V gene: TRBV7-6; J gene: TRBJ1-1; CDR3 protein: CASSLARDSRDTEAFF
V gene: TRBV11-1; J gene: TRBJ1-4; CDR3 protein: CASSFRDGIQLFF
V gene: TRBV30; J gene: TRBJ2-7; CDR3 protein: CAWTLAGTSGAF
V gene: TRBV9; J gene: TRBJ1-2; CDR3 protein: CASSVAQQWGYTF
V gene: TRBV6-5; J gene: TRBJ2-3; CDR3 protein: CASKLTHTDTQYF
V gene: TRBV15; J gene: TRBJ2-3; CDR3 protein: CATSRDRARTEDTQYF
V gene: TRBV7-7; J gene: TRBJ2-1; CDR3 protein: CASSLGGGPYNEQFF
V gene: TRBV28; J gene: TRBJ1-5; CDR3 protein: CASSLYQGARQPQHF
V gene: TRBV21-1; J gene: TRBJ2-1; CDR3 protein: CASSKGPWDRGWREQFF
V gene: TRBV5-1; J gene: TRBJ1-1; CDR3 protein: CASSVEVGTEAFF
V gene: TRBV5-6; J gene: TRBJ2-5; CDR3 protein: CASRNRDRYQETQYF